The 7 T cell receptor beta chains below all came from one sample that was sequenced in a study of T cell responses to AZD1222 COVID-19 vaccine. The method was immunoSEQ multiplex PCR; TCRdb's version includes in-frame clones alone and lacks a portion of them. The sample lists more than 95,000 clones, less than 90% occurring once. The sample was peripheral blood, taken on day 0 of AZD1222 vaccination. Every receptor here comes from an adult in good health.

This chain connects TRBV3-1 (or the pseudogene TRBV3-2) to TRBJ1-2, with a tentative D call TRBD1 (5 bases). CDR1 is LGHDT, CDR2 YNNKEL, per germline (reference sequence). This CDR3 has 14 amino acids. The V end was cut by 1 base, the J end by 6 bases, with 12 bases between. Written as DNA, the CDR3 is TGTGCCAGCAGCCAAGGGGGCGGTAAGGATGGCTACACCTTC. Its protein product is CASSQGGGKDGYTF.

The rearrangement links TRBV5-6 to TRBJ1-5; D possibly corresponds to TRBD1 (5 bases). This CDR3 contains 14 residues. The germline gives CDR1 SGHDT, CDR2 YYEEEE. Trimming removed 1 base at V and 5 bases at J, with 10 bases between. The CDR3: CASSLYQGDQPQHF. Written as DNA, the CDR3 is TGTGCCAGCAGCTTGTATCAGGGCGATCAGCCCCAGCATTTT.

V usage is TRBV7-3 and J usage is TRBJ1-1; D gene uncertain. Germline CDR1 is SGHTA and CDR2 is FQGTGA. There are 13 residues in the CDR3. V was cut by 5 bases and J by 1 base, with 8 bases left in between. DNA for the CDR3: TGTGCCAGCAGCCGATCAGAGAACACTGAAGCTTTCTTT. Its translation is CASSRSENTEAFF. Full variable domain (rest looked up from reference TRBV7-3 and TRBJ1-1): GAGVSQTPSNKVTEKGKYVELRCDPISGHTALYWYRQSLGQGPEFLIYFQGTGAADDSGLPNDRFFAVRPEGSVSTLKIQRTERGDSAVYLCASSRSENTEAFFGQGTRLTVV.

The V gene is TRBV6-1, the J gene TRBJ1-1; no reliable D call. The ends were cut back, 2 bases at V and 0 bases at J, with 7 bases in the middle. Germline V gene data show CDR1 as MNHNS and CDR2 as SASEGT. The CDR3 runs to 14 residues. Written as DNA, the CDR3 is TGTGCCAGCAGTGAACCCGATATGAACACTGAAGCTTTCTTT. Translating gives CASSEPDMNTEAFF.

On this clone itself: The junction and the germline gene differ at one end; a read error may be behind it. The V and J genes are TRBV4-1 and TRBJ2-7; tentative D call: TRBD2 (6 bases). This CDR3 spans 12 amino acids. Per germline, CDR1 MGHRA and CDR2 YSYEKL. The CDR3 protein is CASSHAGSPPLF. CDR3 coding DNA: TGCGCCAGCAGCCACGCGGGGTCACCTCCTCTCTTC.

This rearrangement joins TRBV27 to TRBJ2-5; TRBD2 matches at 7 bases. CDR1 and CDR2 (germline): MNHEY, SMNVEV (reference sequence). Germline trimming cut 6 bases from V and 4 bases from J; bases unmatched to any gene: 17. CDR3 length equals 17 residues. Written as DNA, the CDR3 is TGTGCCAGCAGAGCACCCCCACACAGCGGGGCCCCAGAGACCCAGTACTTC. Its translation is CASRAPPHSGAPETQYF.

Concerning this clone itself: Additional DNA sequences in this sample encode the identical CDR3. This rearrangement joins TRBV15 to TRBJ2-7, with D possibly TRBD1 on 5 matching bases. The CDR3 runs 14 residues. Trimming cost V 0 bases and J 5 bases, with 11 bases left between them. The germline V gene has CDR1 LNHNV and CDR2 YYDKDF (reference sequence). CDR3 in DNA: TGTGCCACCAGCAGAGACAGGGCTGGTAACGAGCAGTACTTC. Protein: CATSRDRAGNEQYF. Together with reference TRBV15 and TRBJ2-7, the CDR3 gives the full variable domain: DAMVIQNPRYQVTQFGKPVTLSCSQTLNHNVMYWYQQKSSQAPKLLFHYYDKDFNNEADTPDNFQSRRPNTSFCFLDIRSPGLGDTAMYLCATSRDRAGNEQYFGPGTRLTVT.